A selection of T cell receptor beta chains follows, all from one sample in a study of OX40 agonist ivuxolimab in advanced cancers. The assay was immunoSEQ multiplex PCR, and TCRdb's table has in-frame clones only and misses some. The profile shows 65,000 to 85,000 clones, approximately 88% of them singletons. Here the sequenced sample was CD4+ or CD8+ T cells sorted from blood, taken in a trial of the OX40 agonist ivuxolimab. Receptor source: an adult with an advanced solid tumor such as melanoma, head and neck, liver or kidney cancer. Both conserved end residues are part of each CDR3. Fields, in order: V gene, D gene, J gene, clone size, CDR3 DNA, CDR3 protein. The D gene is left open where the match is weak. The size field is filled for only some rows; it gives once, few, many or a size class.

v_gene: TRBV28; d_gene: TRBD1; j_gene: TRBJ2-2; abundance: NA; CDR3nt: TGTGCCAGCAGTTCGGGACAGGGGGAAGGCGGGGAGCTGTTTTTT; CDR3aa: CASSSGQGEGGELFF
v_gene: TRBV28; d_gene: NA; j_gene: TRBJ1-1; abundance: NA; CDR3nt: TGTGCCAGCAGCCGAGCATTACGGGAAACTGAAGCTTTCTTT; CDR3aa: CASSRALRETEAFF
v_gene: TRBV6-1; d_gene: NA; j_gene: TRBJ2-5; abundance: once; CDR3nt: TGTGCCAGCAGGAATAGCGGAGGAGAGACCCAGTACTTC; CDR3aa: CASRNSGGETQYF
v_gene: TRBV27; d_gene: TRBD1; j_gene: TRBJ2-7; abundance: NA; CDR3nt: TGTGCCAGCAGTTTCCGACCCGGGACAGGGACCTACGAGCAGTACTTC; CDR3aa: CASSFRPGTGTYEQYF
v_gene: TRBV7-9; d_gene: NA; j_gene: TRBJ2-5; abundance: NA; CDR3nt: TGTGCCAGCAGCTTAGGGCAGGGGATAGAGACCCAGTACTTC; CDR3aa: CASSLGQGIETQYF
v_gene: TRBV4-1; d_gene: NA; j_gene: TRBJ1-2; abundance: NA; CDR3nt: TGCGCCAGCAGTCAGTTTCTCATTAACTATGGCTACACCTTC; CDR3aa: CASSQFLINYGYTF
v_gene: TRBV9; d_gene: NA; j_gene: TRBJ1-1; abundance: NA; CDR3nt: TGTGCCAGCAGCGAATCAGGGACCGAAGCTTTCTTT; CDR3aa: CASSESGTEAFF
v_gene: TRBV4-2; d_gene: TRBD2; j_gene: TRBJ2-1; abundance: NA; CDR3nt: TGTGCCAGCAGCCAAGAAACTAGCGGGATGTACAATGAGCAGTTCTTC; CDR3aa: CASSQETSGMYNEQFF
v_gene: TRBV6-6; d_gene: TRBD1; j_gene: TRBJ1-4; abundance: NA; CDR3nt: TGTGCCAGCAGTTACCAGACAGGGCTGAGAGAAAAACTGTTTTTT; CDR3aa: CASSYQTGLREKLFF
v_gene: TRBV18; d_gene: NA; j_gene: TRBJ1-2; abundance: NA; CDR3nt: TGTGCCAGCTCACCCACAACAGGGAGACCCAACTATGGCTACACCTTC; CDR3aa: CASSPTTGRPNYGYTF
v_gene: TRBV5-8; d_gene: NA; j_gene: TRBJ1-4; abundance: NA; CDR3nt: TGTGCCAGCAGCTCCCGAGGGGGAGATGGTGAAAAACTGTTTTTT; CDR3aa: CASSSRGGDGEKLFF
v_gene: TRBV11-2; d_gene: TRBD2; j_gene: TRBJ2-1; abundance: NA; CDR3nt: TGTGCCAGCAGCTTAGTAGGGACTAGCGGTTACAATGAGCAGTTCTTC; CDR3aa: CASSLVGTSGYNEQFF
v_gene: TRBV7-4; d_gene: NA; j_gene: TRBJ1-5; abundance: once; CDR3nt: TGTGCCAGCAGCTTAGTGGGGTGTTGTAGCAATCAGCCCCAGCATTTT; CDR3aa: CASSLVGCCSNQPQHF
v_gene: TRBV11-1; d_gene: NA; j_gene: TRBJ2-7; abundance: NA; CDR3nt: TGTGCCAGCAGCCCTCGAGGAGGGAGGGGGACCTACGAGCAGTACTTC; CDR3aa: CASSPRGGRGTYEQYF
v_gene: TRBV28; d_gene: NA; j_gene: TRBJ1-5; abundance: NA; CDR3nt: TGTGCCAGCAGTTTACAGGGGCAGCCCCAGCATTTT; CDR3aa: CASSLQGQPQHF
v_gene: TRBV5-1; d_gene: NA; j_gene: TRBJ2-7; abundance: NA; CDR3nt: TGCGCCAGCAGCTTGGTAGGCAGTTCCTACGAGCAGTACTTC; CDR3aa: CASSLVGSSYEQYF
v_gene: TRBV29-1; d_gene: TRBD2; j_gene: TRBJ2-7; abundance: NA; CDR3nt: TGCAGCGTCGGGAGGAGGGGCTACGAGCAGTACTTC; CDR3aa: CSVGRRGYEQYF
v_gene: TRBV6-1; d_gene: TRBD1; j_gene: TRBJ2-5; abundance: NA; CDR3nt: TGTGCCAGCAGTGTCGGGACAGGGCCTCAAGAGACCCAGTACTTC; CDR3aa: CASSVGTGPQETQYF
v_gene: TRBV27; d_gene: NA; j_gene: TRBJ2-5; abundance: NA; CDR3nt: TGTGCCAGCAGTCTCGCGGGCGCCGAGACCCAGTACTTC; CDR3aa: CASSLAGAETQYF
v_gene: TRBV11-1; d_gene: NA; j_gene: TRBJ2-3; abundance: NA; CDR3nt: TGTGCCAGCAGCATCATTTTCGATACGCAGTATTTT; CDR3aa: CASSIIFDTQYF
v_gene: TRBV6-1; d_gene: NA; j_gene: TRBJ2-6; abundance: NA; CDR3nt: TGTGCCAGCAGTGAAGCCGGGGCCTCTGGGGCCAACGTCCTGACTTTC; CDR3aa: CASSEAGASGANVLTF
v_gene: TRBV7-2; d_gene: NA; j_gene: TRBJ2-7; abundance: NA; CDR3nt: TGTGCCAGCAGTTTCGCCCGACAGTACGAGCAGTACTTC; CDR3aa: CASSFARQYEQYF
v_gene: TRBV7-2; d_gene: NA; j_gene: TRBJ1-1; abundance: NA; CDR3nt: TGTGCCAGCAGCTTAGGGCTTAGGGCAGCTTTCTTT; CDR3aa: CASSLGLRAAFF
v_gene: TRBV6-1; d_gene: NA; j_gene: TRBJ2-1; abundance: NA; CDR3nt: TGTGCCAGCCCCCCGGGGCCCCTCTACAATGAGCAGTTCTTC; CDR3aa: CASPPGPLYNEQFF
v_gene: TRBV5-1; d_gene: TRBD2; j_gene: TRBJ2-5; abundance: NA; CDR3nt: TGCGCCAGCAGCTCAAGGACTAGCAGCCTACAAGAGACCCAGTACTTC; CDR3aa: CASSSRTSSLQETQYF
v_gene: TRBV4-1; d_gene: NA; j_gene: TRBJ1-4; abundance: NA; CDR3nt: TGCGCCACCTCGCCGGGGGTTGAAAAACTGTTTTTT; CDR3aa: CATSPGVEKLFF
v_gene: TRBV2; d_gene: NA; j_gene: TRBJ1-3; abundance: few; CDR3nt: TGTGCCAGCAGACAGGACTCTGGAAACACCATATATTTT; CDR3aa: CASRQDSGNTIYF
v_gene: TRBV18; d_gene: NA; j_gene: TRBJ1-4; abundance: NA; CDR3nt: TGTGCCAGCTCACGGGACCGACAAAATGAAAAACTGTTTTTT; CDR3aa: CASSRDRQNEKLFF
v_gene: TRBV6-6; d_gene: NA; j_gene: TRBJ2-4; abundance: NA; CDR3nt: TGTGCCAGCAGCGCGGGGCGGGGGCTCGACAAAAACATTCAGTACTTC; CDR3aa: CASSAGRGLDKNIQYF
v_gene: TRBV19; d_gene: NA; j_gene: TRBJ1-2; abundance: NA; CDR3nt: TGTGCCAGTACAGTGTCCTCACTCACCTCCCTCTATGGCTACACCTTC; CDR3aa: CASTVSSLTSLYGYTF
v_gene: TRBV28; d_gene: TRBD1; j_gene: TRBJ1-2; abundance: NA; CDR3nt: TGTGCCAGCAGTCGGGGACAGGGCAACTATGGCTACACCTTC; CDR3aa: CASSRGQGNYGYTF